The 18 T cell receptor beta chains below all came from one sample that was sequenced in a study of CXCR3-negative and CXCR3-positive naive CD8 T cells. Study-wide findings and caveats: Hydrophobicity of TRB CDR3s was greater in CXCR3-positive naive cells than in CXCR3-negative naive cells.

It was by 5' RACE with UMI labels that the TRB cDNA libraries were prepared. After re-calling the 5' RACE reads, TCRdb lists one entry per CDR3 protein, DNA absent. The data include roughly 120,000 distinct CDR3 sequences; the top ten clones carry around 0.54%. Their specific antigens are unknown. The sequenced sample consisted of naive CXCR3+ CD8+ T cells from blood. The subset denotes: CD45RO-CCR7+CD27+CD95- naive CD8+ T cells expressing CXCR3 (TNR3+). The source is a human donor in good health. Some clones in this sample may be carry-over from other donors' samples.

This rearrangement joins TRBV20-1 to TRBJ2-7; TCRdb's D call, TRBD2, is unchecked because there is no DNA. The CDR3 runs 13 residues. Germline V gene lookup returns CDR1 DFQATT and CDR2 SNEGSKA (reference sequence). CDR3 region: CSARSRGSYEQYF.

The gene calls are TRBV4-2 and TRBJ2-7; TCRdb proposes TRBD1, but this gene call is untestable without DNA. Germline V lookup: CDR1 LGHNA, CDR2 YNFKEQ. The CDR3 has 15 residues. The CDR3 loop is CASSQDRVTRGEQYF.

The CDR3 sequence is CASSLVPGAYEQYF. V is TRBV5-5 and J is TRBJ2-7; lacking DNA, the TRBD1 call made by TCRdb goes unchecked. The CDR3 has 14 residues. Germline V gives CDR1 SGHKS, CDR2 YYEKEE (reference sequence).

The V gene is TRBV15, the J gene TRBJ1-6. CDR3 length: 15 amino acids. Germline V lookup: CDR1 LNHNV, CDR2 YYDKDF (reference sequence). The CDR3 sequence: CATSRSSGGGSPLHF.

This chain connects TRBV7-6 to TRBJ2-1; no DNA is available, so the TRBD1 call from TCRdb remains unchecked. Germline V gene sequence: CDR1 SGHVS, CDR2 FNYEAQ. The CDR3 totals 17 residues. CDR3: CASSLAWGRGPYNEQFF.

The CDR3 here is CASSQDSGQAVAGELFF. The chain has TRBV3-1 and TRBJ2-2; TCRdb's D call, TRBD1, is unchecked because there is no DNA. The germline gives CDR1 LGHDT, CDR2 YNNKEL (reference sequence). The CDR3 extends over 17 amino acids.

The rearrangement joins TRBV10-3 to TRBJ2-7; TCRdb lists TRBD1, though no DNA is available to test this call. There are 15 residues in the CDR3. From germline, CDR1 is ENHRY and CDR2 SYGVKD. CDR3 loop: CAISEDRVKSYEQYF.

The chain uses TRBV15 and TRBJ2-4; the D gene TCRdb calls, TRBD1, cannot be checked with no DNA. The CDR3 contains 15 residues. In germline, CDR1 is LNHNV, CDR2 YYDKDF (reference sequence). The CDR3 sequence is CATSMGGQAKNIQYF. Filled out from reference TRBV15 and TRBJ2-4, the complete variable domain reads DAMVIQNPRYQVTQFGKPVTLSCSQTLNHNVMYWYQQKSSQAPKLLFHYYDKDFNNEADTPDNFQSRRPNTSFCFLDIRSPGLGDTAMYLCATSMGGQAKNIQYFGAGTRLSVL.

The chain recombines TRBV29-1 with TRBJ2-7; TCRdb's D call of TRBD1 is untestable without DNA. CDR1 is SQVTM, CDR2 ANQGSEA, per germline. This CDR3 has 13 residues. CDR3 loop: CSGRDSISYEQYF.

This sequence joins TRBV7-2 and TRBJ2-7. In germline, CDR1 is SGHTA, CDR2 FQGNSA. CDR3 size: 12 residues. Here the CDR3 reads CASSYDIYEQYF.

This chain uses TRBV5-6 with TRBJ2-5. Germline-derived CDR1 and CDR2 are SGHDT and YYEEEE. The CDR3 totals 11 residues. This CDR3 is CASSIRETQYF.

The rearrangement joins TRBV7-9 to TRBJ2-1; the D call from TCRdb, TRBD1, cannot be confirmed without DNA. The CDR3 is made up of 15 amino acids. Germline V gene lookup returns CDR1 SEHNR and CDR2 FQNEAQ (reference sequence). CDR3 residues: CASSFNGQGENEQFF.

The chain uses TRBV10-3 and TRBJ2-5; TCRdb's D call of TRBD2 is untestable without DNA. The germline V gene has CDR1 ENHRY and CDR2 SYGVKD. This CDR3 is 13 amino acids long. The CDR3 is CAAQAGLQETQYF.

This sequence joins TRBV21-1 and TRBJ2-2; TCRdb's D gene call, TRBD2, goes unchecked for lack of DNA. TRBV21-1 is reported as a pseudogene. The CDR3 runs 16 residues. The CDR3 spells CASSKRPAGGPGELFF.

CDR3 region: CASSYSTLAGDNEQFF. V and J are TRBV6-5 and TRBJ2-1; the D call of TRBD2 rests on TCRdb alone, since no DNA is present to check it. The CDR3 covers 16 residues. Germline CDR1 MNHEY, CDR2 SVGAGI.

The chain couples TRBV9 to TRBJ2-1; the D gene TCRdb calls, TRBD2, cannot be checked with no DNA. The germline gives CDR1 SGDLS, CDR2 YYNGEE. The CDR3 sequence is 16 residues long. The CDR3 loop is CASSGEGGRLSDEQFF. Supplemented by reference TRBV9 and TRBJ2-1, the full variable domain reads DSGVTQTPKHLITATGQRVTLRCSPRSGDLSVYWYQQSLDQGLQFLIQYYNGEERAKGNILERFSAQQFPDLHSELNLSSLELGDSALYFCASSGEGGRLSDEQFFGPGTRLTVL.

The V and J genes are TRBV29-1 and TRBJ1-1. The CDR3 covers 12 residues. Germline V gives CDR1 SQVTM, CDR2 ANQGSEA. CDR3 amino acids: CSVYVSNTEAFF.

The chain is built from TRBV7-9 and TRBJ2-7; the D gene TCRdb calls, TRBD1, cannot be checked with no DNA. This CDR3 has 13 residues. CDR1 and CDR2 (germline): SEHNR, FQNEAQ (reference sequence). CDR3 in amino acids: CASSQMGDYEQYF. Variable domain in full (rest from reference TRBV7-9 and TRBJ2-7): DTGVSQNPRHKITKRGQNVTFRCDPISEHNRLYWYRQTLGQGPEFLTYFQNEAQLEKSRLLSDRFSAERPKGSFSTLEIQRTEQGDSAMYLCASSQMGDYEQYFGPGTRLTVT.